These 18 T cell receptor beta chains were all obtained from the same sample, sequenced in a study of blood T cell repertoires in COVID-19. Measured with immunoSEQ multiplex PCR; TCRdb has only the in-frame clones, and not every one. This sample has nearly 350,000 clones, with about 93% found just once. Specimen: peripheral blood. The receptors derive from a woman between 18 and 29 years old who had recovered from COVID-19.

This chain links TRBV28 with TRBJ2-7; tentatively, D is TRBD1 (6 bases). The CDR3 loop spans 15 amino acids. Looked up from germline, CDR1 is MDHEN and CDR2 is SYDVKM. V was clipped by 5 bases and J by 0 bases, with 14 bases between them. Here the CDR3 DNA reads TGTGCCAGCAGTCCTCAGACAGGTAGCTCCTACGAGCAGTACGTC. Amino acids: CASSPQTGSSYEQYV.

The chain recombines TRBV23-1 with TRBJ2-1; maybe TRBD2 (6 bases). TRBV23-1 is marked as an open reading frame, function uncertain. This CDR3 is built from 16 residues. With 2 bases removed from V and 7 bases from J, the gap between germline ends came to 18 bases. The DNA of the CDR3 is TGCGCCAGCAGTCAAGTGGGGCGGGGCCAGGCAAATGAGCAGTTCTTC. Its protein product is CASSQVGRGQANEQFF.

The CDR3 nucleotides read TGTGCCTGGGCTAGGACAGGAAATTCACCCCTCCACTTT. It yields the protein CAWARTGNSPLHF. The rearrangement uses TRBV30 and TRBJ1-6; TRBD1 matches 7 bases. With V trimmed by 5 bases and J by 7 bases, 5 bases remained unmatched. The CDR3 covers 13 residues. The germline CDR1 and CDR2 sequences are GTSNPN and SVGIG (reference sequence).

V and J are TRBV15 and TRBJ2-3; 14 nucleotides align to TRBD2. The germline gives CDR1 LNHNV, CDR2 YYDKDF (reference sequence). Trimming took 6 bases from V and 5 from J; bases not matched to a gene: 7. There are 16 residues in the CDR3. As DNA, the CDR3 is TGTGCCACCAGACTGGGACTAGCGGGAGTAGGAGATACGCAGTATTTT. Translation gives CATRLGLAGVGDTQYF.

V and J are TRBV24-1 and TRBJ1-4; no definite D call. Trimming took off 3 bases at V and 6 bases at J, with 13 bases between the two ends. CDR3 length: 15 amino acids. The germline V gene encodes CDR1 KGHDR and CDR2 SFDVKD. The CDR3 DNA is TGTGCCACCAGTGATCCGCGGGGTCAGGATGAAAAACTGTTTTTT. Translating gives CATSDPRGQDEKLFF.

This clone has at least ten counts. CDR3 DNA sequence: TGCGCCAGCAGCCATCCGGGACTAGCGGGAGGGCCGGCATTCGATGAGCAGTTCTTC. This encodes CASSHPGLAGGPAFDEQFF. This chain connects TRBV4-1 to TRBJ2-1; 16 bases match TRBD2. CDR1 and CDR2 from the germline V gene are MGHRA and YSYEKL. CDR3 size: 19 residues. Trimming cost V 3 bases and J 8 bases; bases outside gene matches: 13.

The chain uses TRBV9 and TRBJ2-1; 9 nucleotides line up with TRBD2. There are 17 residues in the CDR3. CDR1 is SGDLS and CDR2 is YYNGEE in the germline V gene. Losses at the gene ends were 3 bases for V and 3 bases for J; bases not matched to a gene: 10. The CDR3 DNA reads TGTGCCAGCAGCGAGAGGGGGGGACTAGCCTTCTACAATGAGCAGTTCTTC. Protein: CASSERGGLAFYNEQFF.

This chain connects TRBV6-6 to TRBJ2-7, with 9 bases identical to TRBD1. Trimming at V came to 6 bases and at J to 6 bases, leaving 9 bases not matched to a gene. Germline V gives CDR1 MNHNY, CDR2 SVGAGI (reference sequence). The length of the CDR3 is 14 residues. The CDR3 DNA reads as TGTGCCAGCAGGGGATGGGACAGGGAGGGCGAGCAGTACGTC. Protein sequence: CASRGWDREGEQYV.

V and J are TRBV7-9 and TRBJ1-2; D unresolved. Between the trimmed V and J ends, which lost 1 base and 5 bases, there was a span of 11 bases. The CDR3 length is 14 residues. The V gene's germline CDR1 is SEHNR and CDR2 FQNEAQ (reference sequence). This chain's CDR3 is CASSLVGSQYGYTF. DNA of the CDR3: TGTGCCAGCAGCTTAGTCGGGTCCCAGTATGGCTACACCTTC. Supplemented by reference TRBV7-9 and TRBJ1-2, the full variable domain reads DTGVSQNPRHKITKRGQNVTFRCDPISEHNRLYWYRQTLGQGPEFLTYFQNEAQLEKSRLLSDRFSAERPKGSFSTLEIQRTEQGDSAMYLCASSLVGSQYGYTFGSGTRLTVV.

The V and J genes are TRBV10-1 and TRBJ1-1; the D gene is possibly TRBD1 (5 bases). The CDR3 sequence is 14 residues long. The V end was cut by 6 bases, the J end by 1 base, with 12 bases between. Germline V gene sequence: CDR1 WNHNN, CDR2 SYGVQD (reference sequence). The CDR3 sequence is CASSPGLPNTEAFF. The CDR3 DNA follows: TGCGCCAGCAGCCCGGGACTGCCGAACACTGAAGCTTTCTTT.

The chain's CDR3 is CASSLVPTEAFF. The CDR3 DNA follows: TGTGCCAGCAGCTTAGTTCCAACTGAAGCTTTCTTT. This chain links TRBV11-2 with TRBJ1-1; D gene ambiguous. V was pared by 1 base and J by 5 bases, with 5 bases between. Germline V gives CDR1 SGHAT, CDR2 FQNNGV. The CDR3 spans 12 residues.

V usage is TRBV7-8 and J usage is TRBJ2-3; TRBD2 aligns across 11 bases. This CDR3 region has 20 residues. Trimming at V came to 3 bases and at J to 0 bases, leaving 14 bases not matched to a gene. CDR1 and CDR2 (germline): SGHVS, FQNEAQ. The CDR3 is CASSFGGYSGRARSTDTQYF. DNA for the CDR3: TGTGCCAGCAGCTTCGGCGGTTATAGCGGGAGGGCCCGAAGCACAGATACGCAGTATTTT. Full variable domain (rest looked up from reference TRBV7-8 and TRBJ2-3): GAGVSQSPRYKVAKRGQDVALRCDPISGHVSLFWYQQALGQGPEFLTYFQNEAQLDKSGLPSDRFFAERPEGSVSTLKIQRTQQEDSAVYLCASSFGGYSGRARSTDTQYFGPGTRLTVL.

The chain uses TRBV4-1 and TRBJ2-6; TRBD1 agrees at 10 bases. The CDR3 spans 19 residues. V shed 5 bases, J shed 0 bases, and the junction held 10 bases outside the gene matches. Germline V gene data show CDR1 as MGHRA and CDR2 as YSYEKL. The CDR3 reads CASSGNRQGAASGANVLTF. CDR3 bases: TGCGCCAGCAGCGGCAATAGACAGGGGGCGGCCTCTGGGGCCAACGTCCTGACTTTC.

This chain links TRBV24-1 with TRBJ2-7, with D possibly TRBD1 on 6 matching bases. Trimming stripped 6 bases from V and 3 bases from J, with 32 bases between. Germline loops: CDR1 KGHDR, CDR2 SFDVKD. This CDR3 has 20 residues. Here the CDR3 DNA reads TGTGCCACCAGTAAGATTTCCCCGTTTGTGAGATGCAGGGGTTGCTACGAGCAGTACGTC. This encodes CATSKISPFVRCRGCYEQYV.

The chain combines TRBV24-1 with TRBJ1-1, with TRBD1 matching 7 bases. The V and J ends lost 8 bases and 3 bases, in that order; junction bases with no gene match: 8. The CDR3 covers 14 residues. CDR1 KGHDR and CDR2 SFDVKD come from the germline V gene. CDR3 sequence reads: CATKAGRGDTEAFF. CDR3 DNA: TGTGCCACCAAGGCGGGCAGGGGGGACACTGAAGCTTTCTTT.

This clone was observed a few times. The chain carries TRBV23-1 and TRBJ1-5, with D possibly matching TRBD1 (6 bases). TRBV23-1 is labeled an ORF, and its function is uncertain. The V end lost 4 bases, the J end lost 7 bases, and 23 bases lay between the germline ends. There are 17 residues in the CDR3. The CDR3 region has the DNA TGCGCCAGCAGTCGAATCCGGGACACCCTAGAGGGCCAGCCCCAGCATTTT. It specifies CASSRIRDTLEGQPQHF.

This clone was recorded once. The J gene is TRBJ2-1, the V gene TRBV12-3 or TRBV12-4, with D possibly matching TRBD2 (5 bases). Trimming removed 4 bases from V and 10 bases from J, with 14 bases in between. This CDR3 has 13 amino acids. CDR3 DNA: TGTGCCAGCAGTTCCTCTAGCTTAGGCGAGCAGTTCTTC. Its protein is CASSSSSLGEQFF.

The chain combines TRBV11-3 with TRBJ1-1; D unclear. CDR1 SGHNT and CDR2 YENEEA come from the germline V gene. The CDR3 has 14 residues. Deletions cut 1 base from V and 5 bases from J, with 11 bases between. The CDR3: CASSLARAGTEAFF. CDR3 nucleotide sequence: TGTGCCAGCAGCTTAGCCCGGGCGGGGACTGAAGCTTTCTTT.